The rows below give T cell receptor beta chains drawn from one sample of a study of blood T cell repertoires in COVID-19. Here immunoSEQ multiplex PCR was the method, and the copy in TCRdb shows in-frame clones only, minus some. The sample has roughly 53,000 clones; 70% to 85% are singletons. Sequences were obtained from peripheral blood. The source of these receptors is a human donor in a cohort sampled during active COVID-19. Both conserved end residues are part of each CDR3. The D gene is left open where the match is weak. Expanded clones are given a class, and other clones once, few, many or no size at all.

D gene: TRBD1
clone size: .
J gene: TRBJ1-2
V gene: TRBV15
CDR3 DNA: TGTGCCACCGCCCAACCTGGGACAGCTTCTAACTATGGCTACACCTTC
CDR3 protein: CATAQPGTASNYGYTF

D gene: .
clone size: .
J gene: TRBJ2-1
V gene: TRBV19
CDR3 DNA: TGTGCCAGTAGTATAGATCGTTCTAGGGGTAGCTCCTACAATGAGCAGTTCTTC
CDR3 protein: CASSIDRSRGSSYNEQFF

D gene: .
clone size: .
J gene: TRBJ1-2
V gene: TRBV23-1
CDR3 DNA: TGCGCCAGCAGTCAATCAGGGGGCTATGGCTACACCTTC
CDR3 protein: CASSQSGGYGYTF

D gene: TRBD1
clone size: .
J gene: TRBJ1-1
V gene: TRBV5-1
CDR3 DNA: TGCGCCAGCAGCTTGGCGGAGGGGGCCAGCACTGAAGCTTTCTTT
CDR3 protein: CASSLAEGASTEAFF

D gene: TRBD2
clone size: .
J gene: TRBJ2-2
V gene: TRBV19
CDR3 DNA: TGTGCCAGTAGTAGTAGCGGGTTGATGACCGGGGAGCTGTTTTTT
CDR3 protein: CASSSSGLMTGELFF

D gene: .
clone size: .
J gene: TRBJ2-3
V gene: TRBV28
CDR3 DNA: TGTGCCAGCAGTTTACCCACAGAGCACACAGATACGCAGTATTTT
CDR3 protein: CASSLPTEHTDTQYF

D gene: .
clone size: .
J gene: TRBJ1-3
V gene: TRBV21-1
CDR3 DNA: TGTGCCAGCAGCATAACCGGTTCTGGAAACACCATATATTTT
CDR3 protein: CASSITGSGNTIYF

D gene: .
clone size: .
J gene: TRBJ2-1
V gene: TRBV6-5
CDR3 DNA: TGTGCCAGCAGAAGGGCAGGGGAGTCCAATGAGCAGTTCTTC
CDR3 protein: CASRRAGESNEQFF

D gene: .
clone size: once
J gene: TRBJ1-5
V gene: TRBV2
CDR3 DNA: TGTGCCAGCACCGACTCGAGAGGGAATCAGCCCCAGCATTTT
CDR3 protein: CASTDSRGNQPQHF

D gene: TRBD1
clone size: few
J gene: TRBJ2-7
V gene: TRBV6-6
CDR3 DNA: TGTGCCAGCAGCCTCTCAGGGGGTCCCACCCAGCAGTACTTC
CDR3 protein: CASSLSGGPTQQYF

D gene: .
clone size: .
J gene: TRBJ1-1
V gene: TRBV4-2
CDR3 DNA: TGTGCCAGCAGCCAATTCGGCGGGAAGAACACTGAAGCTTTCTTT
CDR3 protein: CASSQFGGKNTEAFF

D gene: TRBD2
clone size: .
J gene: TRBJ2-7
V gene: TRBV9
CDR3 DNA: TGTGCCAGCAGCGTCTCCGGGGGGGACCTATACGAGCAGTACTTC
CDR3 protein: CASSVSGGDLYEQYF

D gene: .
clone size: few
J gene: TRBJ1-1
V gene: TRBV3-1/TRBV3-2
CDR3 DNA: TGTGCCAGCGTACTTGGGGAGGGCGACACTGAAGCTTTCTTT
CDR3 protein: CASVLGEGDTEAFF

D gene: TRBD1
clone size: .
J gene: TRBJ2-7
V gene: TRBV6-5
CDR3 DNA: TGTGCCAGCAAATTGTCCCGGGACAGTTACTACGAGCAGTACTTC
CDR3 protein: CASKLSRDSYYEQYF

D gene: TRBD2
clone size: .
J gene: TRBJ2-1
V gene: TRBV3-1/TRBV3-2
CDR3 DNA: TGTGCCAGCAGGGCCAGCGGGAAAAACAATGAGCAGTTCTTC
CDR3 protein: CASRASGKNNEQFF

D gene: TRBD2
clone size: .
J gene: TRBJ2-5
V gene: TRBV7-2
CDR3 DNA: TGTGCCAGCAGCCCCGCGCTAGCGGTAGAGACCCAGTACTTC
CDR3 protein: CASSPALAVETQYF

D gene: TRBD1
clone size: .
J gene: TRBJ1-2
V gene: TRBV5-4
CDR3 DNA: TGTGCCAGCAGCTCGGGACAGGGGGTAAACTATGGCTACACCTTC
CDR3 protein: CASSSGQGVNYGYTF

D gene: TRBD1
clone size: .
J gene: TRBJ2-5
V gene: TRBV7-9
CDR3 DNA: TGTGCCAGCAGCCATAGACAGGGGACAGAGACCCAGTACTTC
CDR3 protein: CASSHRQGTETQYF

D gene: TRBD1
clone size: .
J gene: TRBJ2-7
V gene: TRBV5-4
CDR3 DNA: TGTGCCAGCAGCGTAGGGACAGGGGGTTCCTACGAGCAGTACTTC
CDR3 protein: CASSVGTGGSYEQYF

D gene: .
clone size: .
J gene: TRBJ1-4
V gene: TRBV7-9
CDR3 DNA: TGTGCCAGCAGCTTGGCCCTGGGCAGGGCTGAAAAACTGTTTTTT
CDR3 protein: CASSLALGRAEKLFF

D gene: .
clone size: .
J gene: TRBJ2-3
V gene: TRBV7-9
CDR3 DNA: TGTGCCAGCAGCGAGATCGGGAATACGCAGTATTTT
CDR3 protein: CASSEIGNTQYF

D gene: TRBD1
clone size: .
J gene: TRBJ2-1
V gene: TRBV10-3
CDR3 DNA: TGTGCCATTGGGACAGGAGCTTACAATGAGCAGTTCTTC
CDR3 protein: CAIGTGAYNEQFF

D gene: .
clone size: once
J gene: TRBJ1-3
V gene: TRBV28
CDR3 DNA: TGTGCCAGCAGTTTGAGCAGGGCCGGAAACACCATATATTTT
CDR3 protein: CASSLSRAGNTIYF

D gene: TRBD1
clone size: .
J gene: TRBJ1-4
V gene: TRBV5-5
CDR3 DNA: TGTGCCAGCAGCTTGTGGGCAGGGGGTAATGAAAAACTGTTTTTT
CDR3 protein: CASSLWAGGNEKLFF

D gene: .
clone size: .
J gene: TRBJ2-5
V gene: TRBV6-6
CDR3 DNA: TGTGCCAGCAGTCACAGGGCCCCCAAAGAGACCCAGTACTTC
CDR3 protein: CASSHRAPKETQYF

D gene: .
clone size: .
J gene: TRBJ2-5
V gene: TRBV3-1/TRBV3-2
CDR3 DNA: TGTGCCAGCAGCCAAGAGGGGTCGCGGGGGACCCAGTACTTC
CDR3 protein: CASSQEGSRGTQYF

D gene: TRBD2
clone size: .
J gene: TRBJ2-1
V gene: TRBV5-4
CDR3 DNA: TGTGCCAGCAGCTTGTGGGGTAGCGGGGGGTACAATGAGCAGTTCTTC
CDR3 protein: CASSLWGSGGYNEQFF

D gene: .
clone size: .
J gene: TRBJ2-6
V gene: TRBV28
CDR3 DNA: TGTGCCAGCGGTAGACTAGACTCTGGGGCCAACGTCCTGACTTTC
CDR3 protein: CASGRLDSGANVLTF

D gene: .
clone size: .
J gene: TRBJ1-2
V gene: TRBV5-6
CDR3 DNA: TGTGCCAGCAGCTTGGGAGGGTTCAGTAACTATGGCTACACCTTC
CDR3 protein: CASSLGGFSNYGYTF

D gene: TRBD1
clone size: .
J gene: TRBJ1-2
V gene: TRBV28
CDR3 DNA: TGTGCCAGCAGTTTAGCCCTGACAGGGAACTATGGCTACACCTTC
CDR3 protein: CASSLALTGNYGYTF

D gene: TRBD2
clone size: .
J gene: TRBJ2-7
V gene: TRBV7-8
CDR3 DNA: TGTGCCAGCAGAGCGGGGGCCCACGGAGAGCAGTACTTC
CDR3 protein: CASRAGAHGEQYF

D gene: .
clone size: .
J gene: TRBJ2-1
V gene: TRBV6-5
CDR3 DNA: TGTGCCAGCATTCCCCCGGGAGACAATGAGCAGTTCTTC
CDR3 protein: CASIPPGDNEQFF

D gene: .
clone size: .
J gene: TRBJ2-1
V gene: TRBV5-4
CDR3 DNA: TGTGCCAGCAGCTTGGAGGGAACCCGGGGTAATGAGCAGTTCTTC
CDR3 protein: CASSLEGTRGNEQFF

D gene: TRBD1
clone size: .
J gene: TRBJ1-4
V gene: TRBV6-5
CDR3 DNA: TGTGCCAGCAGTCCGCGAGGGGGCAGTGAAAAACTGTTTTTT
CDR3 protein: CASSPRGGSEKLFF

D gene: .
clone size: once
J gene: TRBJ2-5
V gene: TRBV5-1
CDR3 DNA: TGCGCCAGCAGCCTGCGGCCTGCCGCGGGGACCCAGTACTTC
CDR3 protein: CASSLRPAAGTQYF

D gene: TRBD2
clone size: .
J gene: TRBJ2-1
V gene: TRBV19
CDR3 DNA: TGTGCCAGTAGTATAAGAGCGGGAGGGCCTGATGAGCAGTTCTTC
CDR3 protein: CASSIRAGGPDEQFF

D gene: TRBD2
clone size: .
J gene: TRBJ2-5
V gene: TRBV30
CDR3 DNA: TGTGCCTGGAGTGTCGGGACTAGCTGGGAGACCCAGTACTTC
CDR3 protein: CAWSVGTSWETQYF

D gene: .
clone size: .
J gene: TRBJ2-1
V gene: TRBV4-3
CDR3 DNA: TGCGCCAGCAGCCAAAGGGGCGGCTACAATGAGCAGTTCTTC
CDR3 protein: CASSQRGGYNEQFF

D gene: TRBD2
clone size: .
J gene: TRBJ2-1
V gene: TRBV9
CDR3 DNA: TGTGCCAGCAGCCACGGACTAGCGGGCACCTACAATGAGCAGTTCTTC
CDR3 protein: CASSHGLAGTYNEQFF

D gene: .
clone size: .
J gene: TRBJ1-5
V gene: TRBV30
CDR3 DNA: TGTGCCTGGAGTGTACAAGGAGGAGGAGTTAGCAATCAGCCCCAGCATTTT
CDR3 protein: CAWSVQGGGVSNQPQHF